This TCR beta chain appears in the sequencing data of a study of T cells in localized non-small cell lung cancer. Assay: immunoSEQ multiplex PCR; the TCRdb copy retains only in-frame clones and omits some. The sample lists 25,000 to 40,000 clones; around 80% were seen once. Concerning this clone: The antigen is undetermined.

CDR3 length equals 14 residues. In germline, CDR1 is SGHTA, CDR2 FQGNSA. Trimming took 0 bases from V and 6 from J, leaving 8 bases between them. Findings and caveats of the study: T cell clonality was highest in uninvolved adjacent lung, above tumor.

This material consisted of peripheral blood, taken before any cancer treatment. The receptor was isolated from a male donor aged 60 or older with stage III squamous cell lung carcinoma. J is TRBJ2-2 and V is TRBV7-2, with a tentative D call TRBD2 (6 bases). CDR3: CASSLAGGSGELFF. The DNA for the CDR3 is TGTGCCAGCAGCTTAGCGGGGGGTTCCGGGGAGCTGTTTTTT.